The following is a T cell receptor beta chain sequence with its context. No antigen is known for it. Repertoires were generated with immunoSEQ multiplex PCR, while TCRdb's copy carries only in-frame clones and drops some. The data hold about 410,000 clones, with more than 85% observed a single time. The entry originates in a study of Ad26.COV2.S vaccination and SARS-CoV-2 variants. Study outcomes and limitations: Reported post-vaccination CD8+ and CD4+ T cell responses to spike showed substantial breadth.

The treatment here: around 19 received Ad26.COV2.S at low or high dose, single or two shots; roughly 5 received placebo; per-sample allocation not given. Sampling was done on day 63 after the first vaccine or placebo injection. The CDR3 has 13 amino acids. Deletions cut 7 bases from V and 0 bases from J, with 4 bases between. Germline values: CDR1 MNHEY, CDR2 SMNVEV (reference sequence). Sequenced here: peripheral blood, sampled in a trial of Ad26.COV2.S vaccine versus placebo. This chain uses TRBV27 with TRBJ1-6, with D hard to call. This TCR derives from a person aged 18-65 years who received the Ad26.COV2.S COVID-19 vaccine or a placebo. The CDR3 DNA reads TGTGCCAGCACTAGCTCCTATAATTCACCCCTCCACTTT. This translates into CASTSSYNSPLHF.